Presented here are 10 T cell receptor beta chains from one specimen sequenced in a study of PD-1 blockade in mismatch repair-deficient tumors. The repertoire was sequenced with immunoSEQ multiplex PCR; TCRdb's copy has only in-frame clones and lacks some. Of some 130,000 clones in the sample, around nine tenths were seen once. The sample was peripheral blood, taken 72 weeks after starting pembrolizumab. The source is an adult with mismatch repair-deficient cancer.

The V gene is TRBV19, the J gene TRBJ2-1, with 11 bases matching TRBD2. Germline V gives CDR1 LNHDA, CDR2 SQIVND (reference sequence). The V segment lost 11 bases and the J segment 0 bases; nucleotides outside the gene matches: 15. CDR3 length: 18 amino acids. CDR3 nucleotides: TGTGCCGTCGCGCCGGGACTAGCGGCGGGACGCTCCTACAATGAGCAGTTCTTC. It translates to CAVAPGLAAGRSYNEQFF.

V usage is TRBV7-9 and J usage is TRBJ2-1, with 8 bases identical to TRBD2. This CDR3 spans 15 amino acids. V trimming: 10 bases; J trimming: 7 bases; junction bases outside the gene matches: 15. Germline CDR1 reads SEHNR; CDR2 reads FQNEAQ (reference sequence). CDR3 nucleotide sequence: TGTGCCACCCTTCAACGAGTAGCGGGATGGAATGAGCAGTTCTTC. Translation: CATLQRVAGWNEQFF.

The CDR3: CASSLAWGNTGELFF. In nucleotides, the CDR3 is TGTGCCAGCAGCTTGGCTTGGGGGAACACCGGGGAGCTGTTTTTT. The chain has TRBV5-4 and TRBJ2-2; no definite D call. Germline-derived CDR1 and CDR2 are SGHNT and YYREEE (reference sequence). Trimming pared 0 bases from V and 1 base from J, leaving 7 bases between. This CDR3 is 15 amino acids long.

This clone turned up a few times. The rearrangement uses TRBV19 and TRBJ2-2; unclear D gene. Trimming stripped 8 bases from V and 1 base from J, with 8 bases between. Germline lookup yields CDR1 LNHDA and CDR2 SQIVND (reference sequence). The CDR3 is 13 residues long. The chain's CDR3 is CASLVQNTGELFF. In nucleotides, the CDR3 is TGTGCCAGTTTAGTCCAGAACACCGGGGAGCTGTTTTTT.

For this clone: The junction does not match germline at one end; this may be a read error. The chain recombines TRBV4-3 with TRBJ1-4, with a tentative D call TRBD1 (6 bases). This CDR3 comprises 15 residues. Germline V CDR1 and CDR2: LGHNA, YSLEER. CDR3 loop: CASSQEGGSNEKLFF. The CDR3 DNA is TGCGCCAGCAGTCAAGAGGGGGGGTCTAATGAAAAACTGTTTTTT.

This sequence joins TRBV7-2 and TRBJ1-1, with D tentatively TRBD1 (5 bases). Germline CDR1 and CDR2: SGHTA and FQGNSA. The V end was cut by 6 bases, the J end by 1 base, with 15 bases between. CDR3 length equals 15 residues. The CDR3: CASRVLAGGNTEAFF. The CDR3 bases are TGTGCCAGCAGGGTGCTCGCGGGGGGGAACACTGAAGCTTTCTTT. Based on the CDR3 plus reference TRBV7-2 and TRBJ1-1, the full variable domain is GAGVSQSPSNKVTEKGKDVELRCDPISGHTALYWYRQSLGQGLEFLIYFQGNSAPDKSGLPSDRFSAERTGGSVSTLTIQRTQQEDSAVYLCASRVLAGGNTEAFFGQGTRLTVV.

The CDR3 DNA is TGTGCCAGCAGTTTACTTCAGGGGTTGAACACTGAAGCTTTCTTT. Protein sequence: CASSLLQGLNTEAFF. The chain recombines TRBV27 with TRBJ1-1, with D possibly being TRBD1 (6 bases). Germline CDR1 reads MNHEY; CDR2 reads SMNVEV (reference sequence). The CDR3 runs to 15 residues. V dropped 2 bases and J dropped 0 bases, with 10 bases sitting between them.

The chain recombines TRBV30 with TRBJ2-1; TRBD1 or TRBD2 may be the D gene (5 bases each). Between the trimmed V and J ends, which lost 2 bases and 0 bases, there was a span of 20 bases. CDR1 is GTSNPN and CDR2 is SVGIG in the germline V gene (reference sequence). The CDR3 consists of 18 residues. CDR3 protein: CAWSLSPGAGSSYNEQFF. The CDR3 DNA sequence: TGTGCCTGGAGTCTGTCCCCCGGGGCGGGCAGCTCCTACAATGAGCAGTTCTTC. Full variable domain (missing parts from reference TRBV30 and TRBJ2-1): SQTIHQWPATLVQPVGSPLSLECTVEGTSNPNLYWYRQAAGRGLQLLFYSVGIGQISSEVPQNLSASRPQDRQFILSSKKLLLSDSGFYLCAWSLSPGAGSSYNEQFFGPGTRLTVL.

The chain employs TRBV21-1 and TRBJ2-7; TRBD2, as called in the table, went unchecked against the DNA. TRBV21-1 is given as a pseudogene. The CDR3 runs 18 residues. In nucleotides, the CDR3 is TGTGCCAGCAGCAAAGTCCTCAGGACTAGCGGGAGGCTCCACGAGCAGTACTTC. Translating gives CASSKVLRTSGRLHEQYF.

This CDR3 reads CASSHSGGTSLVQFF. The CDR3 DNA sequence: TGTGCCAGCAGCCACTCGGGGGGGACTAGTTTGGTGCAGTTCTTC. The chain carries TRBV7-8 and TRBJ2-1; 8 bases align to TRBD2. CDR1 and CDR2 (germline): SGHVS, FQNEAQ. With V trimmed by 5 bases and J by 12 bases, 15 bases remained unmatched. This CDR3 contains 15 residues.